Each of the 26 T cell receptor beta chains below was sequenced from the same sample in a study of blood T cell repertoires in COVID-19. Produced via immunoSEQ multiplex PCR; TCRdb's table is partial and in-frame only. Among hundreds of thousands of clones listed, about 86% were seen once. Sequencing was performed on peripheral blood. Source of these receptors: a woman aged 25 to 45 who had recovered from COVID-19.

The rearrangement joins TRBV28 to TRBJ1-2; TRBD1 matches at 8 bases. The CDR3 runs 12 residues. V was pared by 8 bases and J by 7 bases, with 6 bases of the junction left unmatched. Germline CDR1 is MDHEN and CDR2 is SYDVKM. CDR3 region: CASCRGPLGYTF. In DNA, the CDR3 is TGTGCCAGCTGCAGGGGGCCTCTTGGCTACACCTTC.

This chain's CDR3 is CASSGTNRGEQYF. The DNA for the CDR3 is TGTGCCAGCAGCGGGACTAACCGGGGCGAGCAGTACTTC. The chain recombines TRBV9 with TRBJ2-7; possible D gene TRBD2, 6 bases. The CDR3 runs 13 residues. The V and J ends lost 3 bases and 6 bases respectively, with 13 bases between them. Germline V CDR1 and CDR2: SGDLS, YYNGEE.

The J gene is TRBJ2-7, the V gene TRBV5-5; 8 bases are shared with TRBD1. The V and J ends lost 3 bases and 2 bases, in that order; junction bases with no gene match: 7. This CDR3 is 15 amino acids long. The germline V gene encodes CDR1 SGHKS and CDR2 YYEKEE (reference sequence). This CDR3 is CASSSIQTGAYEQYF. The CDR3 DNA reads TGTGCCAGCAGCTCTATACAGACAGGGGCCTACGAGCAGTACTTC.

The chain joins TRBV9 to TRBJ2-1; TRBD2 matches 10 bases. Looked up from germline, CDR1 is SGDLS and CDR2 is YYNGEE. The CDR3 has 17 amino acids. V was pared by 4 bases and J by 3 bases, with 10 bases of the junction left unmatched. The CDR3 region has the DNA TGTGCCAGCAGCCCCTACCAGGCTAGCGGGAGCTACAATGAGCAGTTCTTC. Protein sequence: CASSPYQASGSYNEQFF.

The V call is TRBV28, the J call TRBJ2-1, with D tentatively TRBD1 (7 bases). Trimming stripped 6 bases from V and 6 bases from J, with 12 bases between. This CDR3 is built from 13 residues. CDR1 and CDR2 from the germline V gene are MDHEN and SYDVKM. CDR3 in DNA: TGTGCCAGCAGCCGCCAGGGGGGCAATGAGCAGTTCTTC. Translated: CASSRQGGNEQFF.

The chain links TRBV19 to TRBJ1-6; TRBD1 matches 7 bases. The CDR3 spans 15 residues. V shed 9 bases, J shed 0 bases, and the junction held 5 bases outside the gene matches. Germline lookup yields CDR1 LNHDA and CDR2 SQIVND (reference sequence). In DNA, the CDR3 is TGTGCCAGACAGGGGATTCTCTCCTATAATTCACCCCTCCACTTT. Its protein product is CARQGILSYNSPLHF.

This clone was detected only once. V and J are TRBV5-4 and TRBJ2-3; 7 bases are shared with TRBD2. The trim removed 4 bases at V and 1 base at J, leaving 6 bases unmatched. Germline CDR1 and CDR2: SGHNT and YYREEE (reference sequence). The CDR3 is 15 amino acids. The CDR3 DNA reads TGTGCCAGCAGCCCGAGCGGGAAGGGCACAGATACGCAGTATTTT. It yields the protein CASSPSGKGTDTQYF.

The rearrangement joins TRBV30 to TRBJ1-1; tentative D call: TRBD1 (6 bases). The length of the CDR3 is 15 residues. Germline lookup yields CDR1 GTSNPN and CDR2 SVGIG (reference sequence). The V and J ends lost 4 bases and 3 bases respectively, with 18 bases between them. In DNA, the CDR3 is TGTGCCTGGACCTCATTGACAGGCGGCGACACTGAAGCTTTCTTT. This sequence encodes CAWTSLTGGDTEAFF.

This clone was detected a few times. CDR3 in amino acids: CAIPSGVNGYTF. CDR3 DNA: TGTGCCATCCCAAGCGGGGTGAACGGCTACACCTTC. This chain uses TRBV19 with TRBJ1-2; D remains unclear. The V end lost 10 bases, the J end lost 8 bases, and 17 bases lay between the germline ends. CDR1 is LNHDA and CDR2 is SQIVND in the germline V gene (reference sequence). The CDR3 loop spans 12 amino acids.

V and J are TRBV27 and TRBJ2-7; TRBD2 matches 11 bases. CDR3 length: 14 amino acids. J lost 7 bases, V lost 3 bases, and 5 bases had no gene match. Looked up from germline, CDR1 is MNHEY and CDR2 is SMNVEV (reference sequence). The CDR3: CASSFGLAGGEQYF. The CDR3 region has the DNA TGTGCCAGCAGTTTTGGACTAGCGGGCGGTGAGCAGTACTTC.

This clone was found once. The rearrangement links TRBV6-5 to TRBJ1-5; the match to TRBD1 covers 9 bases. This CDR3 comprises 15 residues. CDR1 is MNHEY and CDR2 is SVGAGI in the germline V gene. The ends lost 5 bases at V and 5 bases at J; junction bases unmatched: 7. This CDR3 is CASSRLGQGDQPQHF. The CDR3 nucleotides read TGTGCCAGCAGTCGCCTGGGACAGGGCGATCAGCCCCAGCATTTT.

This clone has just one count. The chain couples TRBV2 to TRBJ1-2; D not resolved. Trimming removed 4 bases from V and 6 bases from J, with 15 bases in between. CDR3 size: 14 residues. Germline CDR1 and CDR2: SNHLY and FYNNEI. The CDR3 nucleotides are TGTGCCAGCAGTGGGGCTTCTCGAGGGCATGGCTACACCTTC. It yields the protein CASSGASRGHGYTF.

The J gene is TRBJ2-1, the V gene TRBV6-5; 7 bases match TRBD2. The ends lost 6 bases at V and 5 bases at J; junction bases unmatched: 7. The CDR3 sequence is 14 residues long. The germline V gene has CDR1 MNHEY and CDR2 SVGAGI. The CDR3 region is CASRYQGGDNEQFF. CDR3 nucleotide sequence: TGTGCCAGCAGGTACCAGGGAGGGGACAATGAGCAGTTCTTC.

This rearrangement joins TRBV7-2 to TRBJ1-1; D perhaps matches TRBD1 (6 bases). Germline V gene data show CDR1 as SGHTA and CDR2 as FQGNSA. This CDR3 is 14 amino acids long. Deletions cut 3 bases from V and 4 bases from J, with 12 bases between. CDR3: CASSLRVGATEAFF. The CDR3 nucleotides are TGTGCCAGCAGCTTGCGGGTGGGGGCCACTGAAGCTTTCTTT.

The chain uses TRBV7-3 and TRBJ2-6, with 10 bases lining up with TRBD1. The CDR3 loop spans 18 amino acids. Germline CDR1 and CDR2: SGHTA and FQGTGA. J lost 3 bases, V lost 5 bases, and 10 bases had no gene match. CDR3: CASSPEGTGVGGANVLTF. The CDR3 DNA sequence: TGTGCCAGCAGCCCGGAGGGGACAGGGGTAGGTGGGGCCAACGTCCTGACTTTC.

This clone came up once. This chain connects TRBV27 to TRBJ2-1, with 14 nucleotides matching TRBD2. V lost 6 bases, J lost 9 bases, and 13 bases stayed unmatched. Per germline, CDR1 MNHEY and CDR2 SMNVEV (reference sequence). The CDR3 loop spans 17 amino acids. CDR3: CASRFGRLAGGLGEQFF. The CDR3 DNA is TGTGCCAGCAGGTTTGGGCGACTAGCGGGGGGGCTCGGTGAGCAGTTCTTC.

This rearrangement joins TRBV9 to TRBJ1-2, with D unresolved. Trimming left V 3 bases short and J 4 bases short, with 13 bases between. The CDR3 totals 14 residues. Germline CDR1 SGDLS, CDR2 YYNGEE. The CDR3 nucleotides are TGTGCCAGCAGCGCGGCCCGGGAGTCCTATGGCTACACCTTC. Translating gives CASSAARESYGYTF. Variable domain in full (rest from reference TRBV9 and TRBJ1-2): DSGVTQTPKHLITATGQRVTLRCSPRSGDLSVYWYQQSLDQGLQFLIQYYNGEERAKGNILERFSAQQFPDLHSELNLSSLELGDSALYFCASSAARESYGYTFGSGTRLTVV.

This chain connects TRBV4-3 to TRBJ2-1; TRBD2 matches 14 bases. The V gene's germline CDR1 is LGHNA and CDR2 YSLEER. This CDR3 contains 16 residues. The V segment lost 0 bases and the J segment 9 bases; nucleotides outside the gene matches: 4. Written as DNA, the CDR3 is TGCGCCAGCAGCCAAGATCTTGGGACTAGCGGGAGTGAGCAGTTCTTC. Translating it yields CASSQDLGTSGSEQFF.

The CDR3 DNA is TGTGCCAGCAGCGCACAGGGGGACTATGGCTACACCTTC. It specifies CASSAQGDYGYTF. The chain joins TRBV5-6 to TRBJ1-2; 8 bases map to TRBD1. The CDR3 is made up of 13 amino acids. With 4 bases clipped from V and 3 bases from J, the junction kept 2 bases outside the gene matches. From germline, CDR1 is SGHDT and CDR2 YYEEEE.

This clone was observed a handful of times. This chain joins TRBV4-2 and TRBJ2-6; the D gene is possibly TRBD1 (6 bases). The CDR3 loop spans 16 amino acids. V lost 4 bases to trimming and J lost 4 bases, with 14 bases between them. The germline CDR1 and CDR2 sequences are LGHNA and YNFKEQ. CDR3 DNA: TGTGCCAGCAGCCCTATCACAGGGCGCGGGGCCAACGTCCTGACTTTC. Its translation is CASSPITGRGANVLTF.

The table lists this clone with a count of one. This chain uses TRBV4-2 with TRBJ2-1, with 11 bases matching TRBD2. Germline CDR1 LGHNA, CDR2 YNFKEQ. Trimming cost V 0 bases and J 9 bases; bases outside gene matches: 10. The CDR3 sequence is 17 residues long. CDR3 in amino acids: CASSQDPLAGGKGEQFF. CDR3 nucleotides: TGTGCCAGCAGCCAAGATCCCCTAGCGGGAGGAAAGGGTGAGCAGTTCTTC.

The chain uses TRBV27 and TRBJ2-5; TRBD2 might be the D (5 bases). Germline V gene lookup returns CDR1 MNHEY and CDR2 SMNVEV (reference sequence). V was clipped by 5 bases and J by 4 bases, with 20 bases between them. The CDR3 sequence is 16 residues long. In nucleotides, the CDR3 is TGTGCCAGCAGTGATGCCGCCGGAGGAAGACCAGAGACCCAGTACTTC. The encoded protein is CASSDAAGGRPETQYF.

This chain uses TRBV30 with TRBJ2-7; TRBD1 aligns across 9 bases. Per the germline V gene, CDR1 is GTSNPN and CDR2 is SVGIG (reference sequence). V lost 2 bases and J lost 2; bases outside the gene matches: 4. The CDR3 has 14 residues. The CDR3 reads CAWSRQGVTYEQYF. The CDR3 DNA reads TGTGCCTGGAGTAGACAGGGGGTTACCTACGAGCAGTACTTC.

This clone appeared a single time. The chain joins TRBV5-4 to TRBJ2-7; TRBD2 matches 7 bases. Germline CDR1 is SGHNT and CDR2 is YYREEE (reference sequence). CDR3 length: 14 amino acids. J was trimmed by 0 bases and V by 2 bases; bases with no gene match: 2. CDR3 in amino acids: CASSFRGSSYEQYF. For the CDR3, the DNA is TGTGCCAGCAGCTTCCGCGGGAGCTCCTACGAGCAGTACTTC.

The chain recombines TRBV5-1 with TRBJ1-3; 9 bases are shared with TRBD1. The CDR3 is made up of 17 amino acids. Germline V CDR1 and CDR2: SGHRS, YFSETQ. V trimming: 4 bases; J trimming: 0 bases; junction bases outside the gene matches: 8. CDR3 coding DNA: TGCGCCAGCAGCCCGCCCGGGACAGGGATCTCTGGAAACACCATATATTTT. Protein product: CASSPPGTGISGNTIYF.

The V and J genes are TRBV19 and TRBJ1-1; D is perhaps TRBD1 (5 bases). This CDR3 is 13 amino acids long. Trimming stripped 6 bases from V and 6 bases from J, with 14 bases between. Germline loops: CDR1 LNHDA, CDR2 SQIVND (reference sequence). The CDR3 DNA reads TGTGCCAGTAGCCCTGACAGTTACGCTGAAGCTTTCTTT. This encodes CASSPDSYAEAFF.